This entry concerns a single T cell receptor beta chain. This sample was taken from a study of blood T cell repertoires in COVID-19. Study in general: Researchers got acute and convalescent COVID-19 samples from the United States, Italy and Spain.

Produced via immunoSEQ multiplex PCR; TCRdb's table is partial and in-frame only. Here the sample spans fewer than 45,000 clones, around 86% being singletons. From germline, CDR1 is LGHNA and CDR2 YSLEER. The CDR3 is 15 residues long. V lost 0 bases to trimming and J lost 7 bases, with 12 bases between them. The specimen was peripheral blood. V and J are TRBV4-3 and TRBJ2-2; TRBD2 might be the D (6 bases). This receptor was obtained from a man at least 80 years old with active COVID-19. The CDR3 region is CASSQERGVGGELFF. CDR3 DNA sequence: TGCGCCAGCAGCCAAGAGCGGGGTGTTGGCGGGGAGCTGTTTTTT.